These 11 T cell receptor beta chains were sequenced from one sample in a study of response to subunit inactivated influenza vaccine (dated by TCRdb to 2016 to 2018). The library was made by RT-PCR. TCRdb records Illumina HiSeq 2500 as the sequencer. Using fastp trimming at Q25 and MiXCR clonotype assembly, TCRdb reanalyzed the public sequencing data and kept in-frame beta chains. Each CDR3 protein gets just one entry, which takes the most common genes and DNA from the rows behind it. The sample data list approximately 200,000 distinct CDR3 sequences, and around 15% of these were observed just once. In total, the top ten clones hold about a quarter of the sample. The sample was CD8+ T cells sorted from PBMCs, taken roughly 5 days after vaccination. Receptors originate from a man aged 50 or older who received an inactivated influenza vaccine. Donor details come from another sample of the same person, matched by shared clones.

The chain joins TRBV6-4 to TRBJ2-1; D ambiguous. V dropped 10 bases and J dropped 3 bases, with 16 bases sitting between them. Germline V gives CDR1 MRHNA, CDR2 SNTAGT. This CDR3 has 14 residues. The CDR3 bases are TGTGCCACTCCCTATCCGGTTGGCTACAATGAGCAGTTCTTC. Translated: CATPYPVGYNEQFF.

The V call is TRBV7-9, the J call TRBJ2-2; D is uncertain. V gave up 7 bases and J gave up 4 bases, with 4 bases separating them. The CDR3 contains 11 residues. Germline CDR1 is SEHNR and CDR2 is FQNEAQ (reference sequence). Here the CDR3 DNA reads TGTGCCAGCACCCCCACCGGGGAGCTGTTTTTT. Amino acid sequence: CASTPTGELFF.

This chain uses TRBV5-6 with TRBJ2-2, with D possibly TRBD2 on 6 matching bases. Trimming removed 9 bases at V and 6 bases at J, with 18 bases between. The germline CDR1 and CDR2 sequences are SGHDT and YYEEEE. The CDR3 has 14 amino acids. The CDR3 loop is CATEEGSWPGELFF. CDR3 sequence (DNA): TGTGCCACCGAGGAGGGTTCTTGGCCCGGGGAGCTGTTTTTT.

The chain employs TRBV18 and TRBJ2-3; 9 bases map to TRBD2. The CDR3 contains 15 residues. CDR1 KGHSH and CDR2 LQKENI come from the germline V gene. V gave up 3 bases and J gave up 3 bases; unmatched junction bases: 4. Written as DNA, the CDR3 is TGTGCCAGCTCACCGGGTCTAGCGGGGACAGATACGCAGTATTTT. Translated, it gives CASSPGLAGTDTQYF.

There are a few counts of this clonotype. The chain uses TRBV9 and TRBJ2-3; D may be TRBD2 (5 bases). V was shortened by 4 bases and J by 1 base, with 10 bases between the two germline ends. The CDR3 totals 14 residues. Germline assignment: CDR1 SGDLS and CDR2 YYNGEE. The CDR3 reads CASSPFSGTDTQYF. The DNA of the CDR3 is TGTGCCAGCAGCCCCTTTAGCGGCACAGATACGCAGTATTTT.

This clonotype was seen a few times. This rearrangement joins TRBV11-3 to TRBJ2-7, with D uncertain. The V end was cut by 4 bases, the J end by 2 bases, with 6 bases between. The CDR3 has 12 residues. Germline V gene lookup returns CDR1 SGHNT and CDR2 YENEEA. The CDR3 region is CASSCPPYEQYF. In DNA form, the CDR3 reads TGTGCCAGCAGCTGCCCACCCTACGAGCAGTACTTC.

The CDR3 spells CASAGRAGGRSEQFF. The CDR3 nucleotides read TGTGCTAGTGCAGGGAGAGCGGGAGGGCGCAGTGAGCAGTTCTTC. The V gene is TRBV12-5, the J gene TRBJ2-1; 10 bases line up with TRBD2. Germline lookup yields CDR1 LGHNT and CDR2 FRNRAP. The CDR3 runs 15 residues. The V and J ends lost 7 bases and 9 bases, in that order; junction bases with no gene match: 12.

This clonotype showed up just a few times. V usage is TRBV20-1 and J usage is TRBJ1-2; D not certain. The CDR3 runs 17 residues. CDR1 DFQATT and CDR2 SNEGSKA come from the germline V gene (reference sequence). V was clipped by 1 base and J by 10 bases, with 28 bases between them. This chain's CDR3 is CSARGYTDPTSPKDYTF. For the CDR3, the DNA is TGCAGTGCTAGAGGTTATACGGATCCAACCTCACCCAAAGACTACACCTTC.

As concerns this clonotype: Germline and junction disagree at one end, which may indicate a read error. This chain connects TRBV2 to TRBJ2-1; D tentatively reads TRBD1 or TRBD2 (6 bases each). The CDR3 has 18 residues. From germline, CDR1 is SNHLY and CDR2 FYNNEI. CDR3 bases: TGTGCCATCAGTCCGCGGGACACTGTACGCTTATCCTACAATGAGCAGTTCTTC. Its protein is CAISPRDTVRLSYNEQFF.

CDR3 sequence: CASSLSLANQIYEQYF. CDR3 coding DNA: TGTGCCAGCAGCTTATCGCTGGCTAACCAAATCTACGAGCAGTACTTC. J is TRBJ2-7 and V is TRBV7-2; no clear D. Germline V gives CDR1 SGHTA, CDR2 FQGNSA. Trimming left V 2 bases short and J 3 bases short, with 17 bases between. This CDR3 region has 16 residues.

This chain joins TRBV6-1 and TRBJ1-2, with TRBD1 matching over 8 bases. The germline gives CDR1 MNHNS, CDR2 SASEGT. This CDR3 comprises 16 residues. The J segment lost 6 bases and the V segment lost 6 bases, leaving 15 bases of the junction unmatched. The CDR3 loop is CASSPLNPTGVDGYTF. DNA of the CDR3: TGTGCCAGCAGCCCGTTAAACCCGACAGGGGTAGATGGCTACACCTTC.